This is a list of T cell receptor beta chains from one sample in a study of blood T cell repertoires in COVID-19. Profiled with immunoSEQ multiplex PCR; TCRdb holds only in-frame clones, not every one. This table holds more than 200,000 clones, around four fifths found once. The sample consisted of peripheral blood. These receptors all come from a woman of 80 years or more with COVID-19, enrolled during active disease. The CDR3 runs from the conserved cysteine through the conserved F or W. Each record gives: V gene, CDR3 protein.

TRBV5-1,CASSLSTGNTEAFF
TRBV5-1,CASTSQGTNEKLFF
TRBV5-6,CASSLSGQPQHF
TRBV11-1,CASGPYREASTDTQYF
TRBV19,CASSIGIAGASAQYF
TRBV18,CASSPGQQETQYF
TRBV3-1/TRBV3-2,CASRSARHGYTF
TRBV12-3/TRBV12-4,CASSYPAGTEQFF
TRBV18,CASSPRQGANGYTF
TRBV6-4,CASSPFSGANVLTF
TRBV5-1,CASSLRDRGNDEQYF
TRBV4-3,CASSLPGNTEAFF
TRBV5-1,CASSLVQAEGYEQYF
TRBV5-1,CASSFSYGQGSAYGYTF
TRBV6-5,CASRPGQGNYEQYF
TRBV29-1,CSVVTGGGNIQYF
TRBV28,CASSLLSSGLNTEAFF
TRBV7-2,CASSLDIYSNQPQHF
TRBV12-1,CASSTISRAADSNEKLFF